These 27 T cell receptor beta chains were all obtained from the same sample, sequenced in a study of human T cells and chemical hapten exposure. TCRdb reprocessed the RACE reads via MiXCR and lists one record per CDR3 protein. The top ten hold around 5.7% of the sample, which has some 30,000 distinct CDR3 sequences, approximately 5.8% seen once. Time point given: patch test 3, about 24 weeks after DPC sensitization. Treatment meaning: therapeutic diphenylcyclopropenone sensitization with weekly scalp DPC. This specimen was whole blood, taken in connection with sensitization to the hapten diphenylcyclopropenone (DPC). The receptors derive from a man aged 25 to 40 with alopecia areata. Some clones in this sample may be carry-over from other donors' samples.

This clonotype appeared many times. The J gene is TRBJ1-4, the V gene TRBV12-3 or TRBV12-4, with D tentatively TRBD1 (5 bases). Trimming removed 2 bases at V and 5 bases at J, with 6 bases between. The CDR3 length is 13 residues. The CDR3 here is CASSLWGNEKLFF. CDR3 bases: TGTGCCAGCAGTTTATGGGGGAATGAAAAACTGTTTTTT.

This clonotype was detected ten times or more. The CDR3 sequence is CASSDLTGGYNEQFF. DNA of the CDR3: TGTGCCAGCAGTGATTTGACAGGGGGCTACAATGAGCAGTTCTTC. This sequence joins TRBV2 and TRBJ2-1, with 9 nucleotides matching TRBD1. The germline V gene has CDR1 SNHLY and CDR2 FYNNEI. The CDR3 has 15 amino acids. V lost 3 bases to trimming and J lost 3 bases; unmatched junction nucleotides: 3.

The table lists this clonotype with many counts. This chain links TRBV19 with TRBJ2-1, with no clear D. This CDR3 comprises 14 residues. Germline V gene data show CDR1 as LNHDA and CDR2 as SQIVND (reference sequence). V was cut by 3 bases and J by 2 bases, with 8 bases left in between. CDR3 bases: TGTGCCAGTAGTATTTCACAAACCTACAATGAGCAGTTCTTC. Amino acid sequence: CASSISQTYNEQFF.

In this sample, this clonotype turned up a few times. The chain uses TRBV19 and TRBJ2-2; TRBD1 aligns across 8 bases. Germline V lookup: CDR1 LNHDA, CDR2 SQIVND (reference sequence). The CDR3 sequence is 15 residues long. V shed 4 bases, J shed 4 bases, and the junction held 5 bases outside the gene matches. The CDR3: CASSKQGVTTGELFF. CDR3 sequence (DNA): TGTGCCAGTAGTAAACAGGGGGTGACCACCGGGGAGCTGTTTTTT.

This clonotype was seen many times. The CDR3 reads CASSRRDRGYTEAFF. The CDR3 DNA reads TGTGCCAGTAGTAGGAGGGACAGGGGGTACACTGAAGCTTTCTTT. V is TRBV19 and J is TRBJ1-1; 11 nucleotides align to TRBD1. CDR3 length: 15 residues. CDR1 and CDR2 (germline): LNHDA, SQIVND (reference sequence). The V and J ends lost 4 bases and 3 bases, in that order; junction bases with no gene match: 4.

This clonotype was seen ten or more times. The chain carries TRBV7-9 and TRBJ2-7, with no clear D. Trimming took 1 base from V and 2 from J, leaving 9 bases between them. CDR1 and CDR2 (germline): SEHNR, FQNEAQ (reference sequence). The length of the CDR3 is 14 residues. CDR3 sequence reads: CASSLVNRPYEQYF. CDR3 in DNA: TGTGCCAGCAGCTTAGTCAATCGGCCCTACGAGCAGTACTTC.

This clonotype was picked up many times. CDR3 protein: CASSQQDRNYGYTF. CDR3 nucleotide sequence: TGTGCCAGCAGCCAACAGGACAGGAACTATGGCTACACCTTC. This chain uses TRBV3-1 with TRBJ1-2; 7 nucleotides match TRBD1. The CDR3 runs to 14 residues. V gave up 2 bases and J gave up 2 bases; unmatched junction bases: 2. Germline V CDR1 and CDR2: LGHDT, YNNKEL (reference sequence). Filled out from reference TRBV3-1 and TRBJ1-2, the complete variable domain reads DTAVSQTPKYLVTQMGNDKSIKCEQNLGHDTMYWYKQDSKKFLKIMFSYNNKELIINETVPNRFSPKSPDKAHLNLHINSLELGDSAVYFCASSQQDRNYGYTFGSGTRLTVV.

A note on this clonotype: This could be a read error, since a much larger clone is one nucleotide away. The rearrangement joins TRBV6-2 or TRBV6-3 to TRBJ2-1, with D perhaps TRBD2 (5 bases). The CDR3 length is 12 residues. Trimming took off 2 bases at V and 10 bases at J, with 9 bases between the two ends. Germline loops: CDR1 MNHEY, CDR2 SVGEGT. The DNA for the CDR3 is TGTGCCAGCAGTTACCGCGGCGGGGAGCAGTTCTTC. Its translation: CASSYRGGEQFF.

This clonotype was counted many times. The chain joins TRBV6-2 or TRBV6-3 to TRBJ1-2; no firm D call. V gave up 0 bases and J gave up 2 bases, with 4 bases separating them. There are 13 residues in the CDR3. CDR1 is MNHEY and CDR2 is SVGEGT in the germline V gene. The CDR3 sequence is CASSYSNNYGYTF. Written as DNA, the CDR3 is TGTGCCAGCAGTTACTCGAACAACTATGGCTACACCTTC.

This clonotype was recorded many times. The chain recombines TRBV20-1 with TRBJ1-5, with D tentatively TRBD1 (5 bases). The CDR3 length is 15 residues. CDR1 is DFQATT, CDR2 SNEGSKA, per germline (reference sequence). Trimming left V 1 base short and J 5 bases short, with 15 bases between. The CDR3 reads CSARAAGSGDQPQHF. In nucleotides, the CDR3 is TGCAGTGCTAGAGCGGCAGGGTCTGGTGATCAGCCCCAGCATTTT.

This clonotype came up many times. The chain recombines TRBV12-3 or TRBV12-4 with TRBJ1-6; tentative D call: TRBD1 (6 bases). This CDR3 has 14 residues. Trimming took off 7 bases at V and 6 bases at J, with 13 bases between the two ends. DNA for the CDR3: TGTGCCAGCACCCAGGGGATCGGTAATTCACCCCTCCACTTT. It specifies CASTQGIGNSPLHF.

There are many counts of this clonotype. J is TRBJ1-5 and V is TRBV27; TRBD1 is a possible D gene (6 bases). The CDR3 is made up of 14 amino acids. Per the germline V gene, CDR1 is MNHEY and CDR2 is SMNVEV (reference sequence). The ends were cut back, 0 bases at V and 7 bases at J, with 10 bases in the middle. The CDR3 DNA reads TGTGCCAGCAGTTTATCGGCAGGGGTACAGCCCCAGCATTTT. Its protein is CASSLSAGVQPQHF.

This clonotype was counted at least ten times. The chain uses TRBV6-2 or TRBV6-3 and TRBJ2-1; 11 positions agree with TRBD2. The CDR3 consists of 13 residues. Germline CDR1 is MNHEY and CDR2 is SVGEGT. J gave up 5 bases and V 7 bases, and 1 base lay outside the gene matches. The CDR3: CASKGLADNEQFF. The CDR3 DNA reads TGTGCCAGCAAGGGACTAGCGGACAATGAGCAGTTCTTC.

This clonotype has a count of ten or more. The DNA of the CDR3 is TGTGCCAGCTCACCAGGGCTTGATGGCTACACCTTC. This translates into CASSPGLDGYTF. The genes are TRBV18 and TRBJ1-2; D gene ambiguous. Germline assignment: CDR1 KGHSH and CDR2 LQKENI. Trimming took 2 bases from V and 6 from J, leaving 7 bases between them. The CDR3 length is 12 residues.

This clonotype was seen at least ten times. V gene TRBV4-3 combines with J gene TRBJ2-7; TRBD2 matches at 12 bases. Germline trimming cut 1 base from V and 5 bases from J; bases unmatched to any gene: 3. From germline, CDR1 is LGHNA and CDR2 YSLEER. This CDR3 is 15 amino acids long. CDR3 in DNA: TGCGCCAGCAGCCAAGGGACTAGCGGGATAGACGAGCAGTACTTC. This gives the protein CASSQGTSGIDEQYF.

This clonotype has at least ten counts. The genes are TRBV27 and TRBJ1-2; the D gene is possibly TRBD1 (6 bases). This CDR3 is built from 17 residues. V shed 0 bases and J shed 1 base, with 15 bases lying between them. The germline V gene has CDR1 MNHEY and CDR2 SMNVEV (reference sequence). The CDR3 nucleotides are TGTGCCAGCAGTTTATCCCGACAGGCCCTCTTTAACTATGGCTACACCTTC. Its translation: CASSLSRQALFNYGYTF.

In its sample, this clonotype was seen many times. The CDR3 spells CSARGRGTGDSPLHF. CDR3 nucleotides: TGCAGTGCTAGGGGTCGGGGGACAGGGGATTCACCCCTCCACTTT. The J gene is TRBJ1-6, the V gene TRBV20-1; 10 bases are a match to TRBD1. Germline V gene sequence: CDR1 DFQATT, CDR2 SNEGSKA (reference sequence). V lost 3 bases to trimming and J lost 8 bases; unmatched junction nucleotides: 7. This CDR3 is 15 amino acids long.

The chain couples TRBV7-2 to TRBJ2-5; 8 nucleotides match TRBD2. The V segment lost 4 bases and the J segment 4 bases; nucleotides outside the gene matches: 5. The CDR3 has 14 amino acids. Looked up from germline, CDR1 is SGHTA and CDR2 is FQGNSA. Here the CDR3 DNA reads TGTGCCAGCAGCTACCAGACTAGCGCAGAGACCCAGTACTTC. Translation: CASSYQTSAETQYF.

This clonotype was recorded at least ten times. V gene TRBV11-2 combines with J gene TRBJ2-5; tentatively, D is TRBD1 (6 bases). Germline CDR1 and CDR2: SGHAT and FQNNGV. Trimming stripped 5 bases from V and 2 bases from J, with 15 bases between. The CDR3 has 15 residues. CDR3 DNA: TGTGCCAGCAGCCCAGACCGGACAGTTCAAGAGACCCAGTACTTC. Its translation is CASSPDRTVQETQYF.

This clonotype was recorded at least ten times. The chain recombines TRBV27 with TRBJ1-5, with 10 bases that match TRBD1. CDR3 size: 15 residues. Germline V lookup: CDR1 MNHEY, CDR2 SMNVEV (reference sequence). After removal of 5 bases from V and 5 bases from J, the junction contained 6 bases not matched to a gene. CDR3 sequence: CASSPGDRGDQPQHF. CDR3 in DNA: TGTGCCAGCAGTCCGGGGGACAGGGGAGATCAGCCCCAGCATTTT.

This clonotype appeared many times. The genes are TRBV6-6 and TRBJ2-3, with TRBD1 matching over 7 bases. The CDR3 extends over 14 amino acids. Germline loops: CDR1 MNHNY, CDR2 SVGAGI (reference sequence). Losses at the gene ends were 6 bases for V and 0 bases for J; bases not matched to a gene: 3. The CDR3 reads CASSRDRSTDTQYF. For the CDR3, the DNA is TGTGCCAGCAGCCGGGACAGAAGCACAGATACGCAGTATTTT.

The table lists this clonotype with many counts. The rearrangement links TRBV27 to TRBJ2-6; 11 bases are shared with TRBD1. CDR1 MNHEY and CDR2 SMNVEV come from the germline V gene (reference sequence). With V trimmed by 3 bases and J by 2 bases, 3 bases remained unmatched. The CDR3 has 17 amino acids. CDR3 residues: CASSFGQGAPGANVLTF. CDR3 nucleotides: TGTGCCAGCAGTTTTGGACAGGGGGCGCCTGGGGCCAACGTCCTGACTTTC.

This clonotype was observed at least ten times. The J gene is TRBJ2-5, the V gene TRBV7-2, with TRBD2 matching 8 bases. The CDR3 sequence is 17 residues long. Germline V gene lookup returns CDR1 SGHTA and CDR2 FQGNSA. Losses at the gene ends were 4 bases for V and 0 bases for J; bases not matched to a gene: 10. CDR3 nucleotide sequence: TGTGCCAGCAGCTCCCCGCGGCATAGCGGGGACCAAGAGACCCAGTACTTC. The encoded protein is CASSSPRHSGDQETQYF. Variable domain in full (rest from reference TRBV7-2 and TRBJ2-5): GAGVSQSPSNKVTEKGKDVELRCDPISGHTALYWYRQSLGQGLEFLIYFQGNSAPDKSGLPSDRFSAERTGGSVSTLTIQRTQQEDSAVYLCASSSPRHSGDQETQYFGPGTRLLVL.

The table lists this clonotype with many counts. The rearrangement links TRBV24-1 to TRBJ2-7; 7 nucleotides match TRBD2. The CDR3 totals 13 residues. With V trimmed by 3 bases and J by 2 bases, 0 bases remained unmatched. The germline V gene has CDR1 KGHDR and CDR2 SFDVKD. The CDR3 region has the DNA TGTGCCACCAGTGATGCGGGGGCCTACGAGCAGTACTTC. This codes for CATSDAGAYEQYF.

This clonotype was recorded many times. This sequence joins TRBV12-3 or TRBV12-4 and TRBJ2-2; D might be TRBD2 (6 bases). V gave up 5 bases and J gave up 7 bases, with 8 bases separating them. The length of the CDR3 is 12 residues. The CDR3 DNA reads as TGTGCCAGCAGTCCGACTAGCGGGGAGCTGTTTTTT. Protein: CASSPTSGELFF.

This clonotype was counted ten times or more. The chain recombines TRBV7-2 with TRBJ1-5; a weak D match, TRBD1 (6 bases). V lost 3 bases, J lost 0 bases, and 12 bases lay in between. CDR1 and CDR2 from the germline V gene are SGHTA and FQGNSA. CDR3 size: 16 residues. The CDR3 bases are TGTGCCAGCAGCTTCAGACAGGTATATAGCAATCAGCCCCAGCATTTT. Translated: CASSFRQVYSNQPQHF.

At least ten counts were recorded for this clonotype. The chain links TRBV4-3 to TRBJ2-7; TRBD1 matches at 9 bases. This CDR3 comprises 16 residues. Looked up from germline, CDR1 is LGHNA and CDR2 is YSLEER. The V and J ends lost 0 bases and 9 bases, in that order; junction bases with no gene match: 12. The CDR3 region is CASSQDRGTGRVGQYF. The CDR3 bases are TGCGCCAGCAGCCAAGACCGTGGGACAGGGAGAGTTGGGCAGTACTTC.